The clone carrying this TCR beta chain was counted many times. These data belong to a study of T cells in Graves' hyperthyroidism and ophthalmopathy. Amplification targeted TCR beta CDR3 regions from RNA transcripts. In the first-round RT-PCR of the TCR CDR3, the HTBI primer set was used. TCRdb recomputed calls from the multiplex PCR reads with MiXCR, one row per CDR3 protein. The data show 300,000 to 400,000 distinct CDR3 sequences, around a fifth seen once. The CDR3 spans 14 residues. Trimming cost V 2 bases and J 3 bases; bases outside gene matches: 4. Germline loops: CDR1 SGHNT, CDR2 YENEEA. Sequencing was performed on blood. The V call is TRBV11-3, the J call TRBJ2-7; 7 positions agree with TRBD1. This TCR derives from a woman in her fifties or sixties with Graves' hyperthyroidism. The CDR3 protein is CASSLMDRSYEQYF. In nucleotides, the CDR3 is TGTGCCAGCAGCTTAATGGACAGGAGCTACGAGCAGTACTTC.